The 4 T cell receptor beta chains reported below all come from one sample, sequenced in a study of regulatory T cells in long-lasting Graves disease. Noted time point: newly diagnosed GD, antithyroid drugs for less than 3 months. PBMC-derived RNA was used for the TCR library. Arm-PCR with iRepertoire HTBI primers amplified the CDR3 regions for these TCR beta libraries. Each CDR3 protein gets one entry after TCRdb re-called the multiplex PCR reads with MiXCR. The sample has a few hundred thousand distinct CDR3 sequences; around 17% are singletons. The same specimen was also included in a second study, on T cells in Graves' hyperthyroidism and ophthalmopathy.

Sequenced material: peripheral blood mononuclear cells (PBMCs), taken at new diagnosis, from a patient treated with antithyroid drugs. The receptors shown here come from a man in his forties or fifties with Graves disease.

This clonotype came up many times. V and J are TRBV12-3 or TRBV12-4 and TRBJ2-5, with D possibly being TRBD2 (6 bases). Trimming stripped 3 bases from V and 0 bases from J, with 17 bases between. This CDR3 spans 17 amino acids. CDR3 sequence reads: CASSLPGGAANQETQYF. CDR3 bases: TGTGCCAGCAGTTTGCCCGGCGGGGCAGCCAACCAAGAGACCCAGTACTTC.

This clonotype was counted between two and nine times. The genes are TRBV11-3 and TRBJ2-6, with 10 bases identical to TRBD2. Per the germline V gene, CDR1 is SGHNT and CDR2 is YENEEA. The CDR3 extends over 16 amino acids. V shed 6 bases, J shed 0 bases, and the junction held 2 bases outside the gene matches. CDR3: CASSERGGSGANVLTF. The CDR3 region has the DNA TGTGCCAGCAGTGAGCGGGGGGGCTCTGGGGCCAACGTCCTGACTTTC.

V usage is TRBV25-1 and J usage is TRBJ1-3; the D gene is possibly TRBD1 (5 bases). This CDR3 has 17 amino acids. Germline V CDR1 and CDR2: MGHDK, SYGVNS. The ends were cut back, 1 base at V and 2 bases at J, with 15 bases in the middle. The DNA for the CDR3 is TGTGCCAGCAGTGAATCGCCGGGGGGGGTCCCTGGAAACACCATATATTTT. This sequence encodes CASSESPGGVPGNTIYF.

This clonotype was seen ten or more times. The chain uses TRBV27 and TRBJ2-3; 7 nucleotides align to TRBD2. V gave up 1 base and J gave up 4 bases; unmatched junction bases: 2. The CDR3 sequence is 14 residues long. Germline CDR1 reads MNHEY; CDR2 reads SMNVEV (reference sequence). The CDR3 DNA is TGTGCCAGCAGTTTATATGGGGGGGCAGATACGCAGTATTTT. Translation: CASSLYGGADTQYF.